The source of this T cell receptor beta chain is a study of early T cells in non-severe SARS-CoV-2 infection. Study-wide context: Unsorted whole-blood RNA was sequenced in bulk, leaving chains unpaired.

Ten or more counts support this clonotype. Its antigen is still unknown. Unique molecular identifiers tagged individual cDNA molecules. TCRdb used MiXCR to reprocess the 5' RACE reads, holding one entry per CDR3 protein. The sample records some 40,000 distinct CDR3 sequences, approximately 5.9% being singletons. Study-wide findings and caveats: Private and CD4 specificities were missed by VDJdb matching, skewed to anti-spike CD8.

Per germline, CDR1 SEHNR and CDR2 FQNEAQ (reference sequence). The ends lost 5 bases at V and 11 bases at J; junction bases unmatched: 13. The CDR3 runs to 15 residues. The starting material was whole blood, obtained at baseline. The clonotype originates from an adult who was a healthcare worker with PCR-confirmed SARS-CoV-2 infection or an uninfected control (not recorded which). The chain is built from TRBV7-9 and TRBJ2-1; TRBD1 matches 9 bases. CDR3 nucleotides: TGTGCCAGCAGCCCCGCTCCGGGACAGGGATTGAAGCAGTTCTTC. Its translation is CASSPAPGQGLKQFF.